The count of the clone carrying this T cell receptor (beta chain) is one. Its antigen is not identified. These data are taken from a study of T cell responses to AZD1222 COVID-19 vaccine. Study results and caveats: The donors showed a predominance of white British ancestry and of females, with possible underestimation of clonal diversity.

Method: immunoSEQ multiplex PCR; TCRdb's copy keeps in-frame clones and lacks some. The table shows 15,000 to 20,000 clones, with 85% to 90% occurring only once. The specimen comprised peripheral blood, sampled 28 days after the second AZD1222 dose. The clonotype comes from an adult who received the AZD1222 COVID-19 vaccine.

For the CDR3, the DNA is TGTGCCATCAGTGAGACCGGTTACGACACCATATATTTT. Translating gives CAISETGYDTIYF. The rearrangement uses TRBV10-3 and TRBJ1-3; D is ambiguous. Deletions cut 2 bases from V and 8 bases from J, with 10 bases between. The CDR3 runs to 13 residues. CDR1 is ENHRY, CDR2 SYGVKD, per germline.